These 8 T cell receptor beta chains share one sample of origin, sequenced in a study of T-cell memory formation after mild COVID-19. From the 5' RACE reads, TCRdb called clonotypes with MiXCR, one entry per CDR3 protein. This table holds approximately 400,000 distinct CDR3 sequences, 20% to 25% found once. The sample consisted of PBMCs or a T cell subset sorted from them (not recorded which). All receptors derive from an adult woman who had mild COVID-19 (a few samples of this study predate the infection). Cell type and time point are not known.

This clonotype was seen a few times. The rearrangement links TRBV5-6 to TRBJ1-1; 8 bases are shared with TRBD1. With 2 bases clipped from V and 3 bases from J, the junction kept 3 bases outside the gene matches. Germline CDR1 and CDR2: SGHDT and YYEEEE. CDR3 length equals 14 residues. The CDR3 reads CASSFGQGDTEAFF. In DNA, the CDR3 is TGTGCCAGCAGCTTCGGACAGGGAGACACTGAAGCTTTCTTT.

This clonotype has a handful of counts. V usage is TRBV7-6 and J usage is TRBJ2-3, with 9 positions matching TRBD2. Germline loops: CDR1 SGHVS, CDR2 FNYEAQ. V was clipped by 4 bases and J by 3 bases; unmatched bases: 5. CDR3 length equals 15 residues. The CDR3 sequence is CASSYGLAGTDTQYF. In nucleotides, the CDR3 is TGTGCCAGCAGCTACGGGCTAGCGGGGACAGATACGCAGTATTTT.

V usage is TRBV29-1 and J usage is TRBJ1-2, with D possibly being TRBD1 (6 bases). The V and J ends lost 5 bases and 7 bases respectively, with 14 bases between them. Germline CDR1 SQVTM, CDR2 ANQGSEA. This CDR3 has 12 residues. CDR3: CSVSGGAIGYTF. As DNA, the CDR3 is TGCAGCGTTTCTGGGGGGGCAATTGGCTACACCTTC.

The chain couples TRBV20-1 to TRBJ2-1; 8 bases are a match to TRBD2. In germline, CDR1 is DFQATT, CDR2 SNEGSKA (reference sequence). CDR3 length: 18 residues. The ends lost 0 bases at V and 6 bases at J; junction bases unmatched: 16. Here the CDR3 DNA reads TGCAGTGCTAGAGATCCCCGGGAGGGCCGAGGCTTAGGCAATGAGCAGTTCTTC. This sequence encodes CSARDPREGRGLGNEQFF.

The chain employs TRBV5-4 and TRBJ2-2; no definite D call. V was clipped by 3 bases and J by 5 bases, with 11 bases between them. The CDR3 extends over 14 amino acids. Germline V lookup: CDR1 SGHNT, CDR2 YYREEE (reference sequence). CDR3 in DNA: TGTGCCAGCAGCTCTATAGCTTCGACCGGGGAGCTGTTTTTT. Its translation: CASSSIASTGELFF.

The chain is built from TRBV7-9 and TRBJ2-1; 7 nucleotides match TRBD2. CDR3 length: 15 residues. Germline V gene sequence: CDR1 SEHNR, CDR2 FQNEAQ (reference sequence). V lost 7 bases to trimming and J lost 9 bases; unmatched junction nucleotides: 15. CDR3 DNA sequence: TGTGCCAGCACCGACGTTAAGACTAGCCTCCGTGAGCAGTTCTTC. Translated: CASTDVKTSLREQFF.

This chain joins TRBV4-1 and TRBJ2-7, with no clear D. The CDR3 runs 13 residues. V lost 4 bases, J lost 3 bases, and 10 bases lay in between. Germline lookup yields CDR1 MGHRA and CDR2 YSYEKL. CDR3 in amino acids: CASSLLVGYEQYF. The CDR3 nucleotides read TGCGCCAGCAGCCTCCTTGTGGGCTACGAGCAGTACTTC.

This clonotype was detected only once. The chain combines TRBV6-1 with TRBJ2-3; TRBD2 agrees at 10 bases. The CDR3 sequence is 15 residues long. CDR1 is MNHNS, CDR2 SASEGT, per germline. Germline trimming cut 7 bases from V and 6 bases from J; bases unmatched to any gene: 10. The CDR3: CASMKKAGGPDTQYF. CDR3 DNA: TGTGCCAGCATGAAGAAAGCGGGGGGGCCTGATACGCAGTATTTT.